This TCR beta chain was profiled in a study of cytomegalovirus exposure and HLA in healthy donors. Data came from immunoSEQ multiplex PCR; TCRdb stores just in-frame clones and leaves some out. The sample records under 400,000 clones, approximately 85% being singletons. Study results and limitations: Both high specificity and high sensitivity reportedly marked the classifier's diagnosis of cytomegalovirus status. A list of roughly 160 TCR beta chains associated with cytomegalovirus was given.

The V gene's germline CDR1 is SGHDT and CDR2 YYEEEE. Trimming pared 0 bases from V and 2 bases from J, leaving 17 bases between. CDR3 size: 17 residues. On this clone: Its target is unknown.

Sequenced material: PBMCs. The TCR originated in a man aged 25 to 40 in good health and CMV-seronegative. The V call is TRBV5-6, the J call TRBJ1-1; D remains unclear. CDR3 loop: CASSLAPYQRGNTEAFF. The CDR3 nucleotides read TGTGCCAGCAGCTTGGCCCCTTACCAGCGCGGTAACACTGAAGCTTTCTTT. Variable domain in full (rest from reference TRBV5-6 and TRBJ1-1): DAGVTQSPTHLIKTRGQQVTLRCSPKSGHDTVSWYQQALGQGPQFIFQYYEEEERQRGNFPDRFSGHQFPNYSSELNVNALLLGDSALYLCASSLAPYQRGNTEAFFGQGTRLTVV.